This passage covers 3 T cell receptor beta chains from one sample sequenced in a study of cytomegalovirus exposure and HLA in healthy donors. Both 60 Vbeta primers and 13 Jbeta primers went into the PCR. Assay used: immunoSEQ multiplex PCR; TCRdb lists only in-frame clones, some missing. This sample lists approximately 80,000 clones; its ten largest clones have 1.1%. Sequencing was carried out using PBMCs. These receptors all come from a woman aged 25 to 39 in good health and CMV-seronegative.

The chain joins TRBV28 to TRBJ1-5; 7 bases fit TRBD1. The CDR3 loop spans 16 amino acids. J gave up 0 bases and V 3 bases, and 5 bases lay outside the gene matches. CDR1 MDHEN and CDR2 SYDVKM come from the germline V gene. The CDR3 loop reads CASSFWDRTSNQPQHF. CDR3 nucleotides: TGTGCCAGCAGTTTCTGGGACAGAACTAGCAATCAGCCCCAGCATTTT.

This chain links TRBV2 with TRBJ2-7; possibly TRBD2 for D (6 bases). This CDR3 spans 13 amino acids. The V gene's germline CDR1 is SNHLY and CDR2 FYNNEI. V was pared by 5 bases and J by 5 bases, with 13 bases between. CDR3 amino acids: CASSLTRSHEQYF. The CDR3 DNA sequence: TGTGCCAGCAGTCTGACTAGGAGCCACGAGCAGTACTTC.

The chain couples TRBV29-1 to TRBJ2-5; D possibly corresponds to TRBD1 (6 bases). V was clipped by 5 bases and J by 5 bases, with 18 bases between them. This CDR3 is 14 amino acids long. Per the germline V gene, CDR1 is SQVTM and CDR2 is ANQGSEA. The CDR3 spells CSVTGQRIGETQYF. For the CDR3, the DNA is TGCAGCGTTACGGGACAAAGAATTGGGGAGACCCAGTACTTC.